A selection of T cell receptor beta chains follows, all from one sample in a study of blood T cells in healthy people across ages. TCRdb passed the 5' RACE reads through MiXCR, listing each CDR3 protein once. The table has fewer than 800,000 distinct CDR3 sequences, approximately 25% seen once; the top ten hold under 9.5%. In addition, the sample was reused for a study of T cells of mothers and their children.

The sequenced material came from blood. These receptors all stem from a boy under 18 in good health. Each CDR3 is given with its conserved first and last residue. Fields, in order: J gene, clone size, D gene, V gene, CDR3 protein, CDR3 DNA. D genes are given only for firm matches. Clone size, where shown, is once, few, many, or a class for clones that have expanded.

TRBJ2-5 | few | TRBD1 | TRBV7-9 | CASSLSKDRAEPQYF | TGTGCCAGCAGCCTCTCGAAGGACAGGGCTGAACCCCAGTACTTC
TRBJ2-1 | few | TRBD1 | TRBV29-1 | CSVPDRGPEQFF | TGCAGCGTACCGGACAGGGGGCCTGAGCAGTTCTTC
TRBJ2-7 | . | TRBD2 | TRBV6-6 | CASRRFVEREAYEQYF | TGTGCCAGCAGACGCTTTGTGGAGCGGGAGGCCTACGAGCAGTACTTC
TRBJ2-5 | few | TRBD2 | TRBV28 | CASSLPGLALETQYF | TGTGCCAGCAGTTTACCGGGACTAGCGCTAGAGACCCAGTACTTC
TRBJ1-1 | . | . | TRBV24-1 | CATSDSMNTEAFF | TGTGCCACCAGCGATTCGATGAACACTGAAGCTTTCTTT
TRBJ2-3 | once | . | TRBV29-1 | CSTAPSTDTQYF | TGCAGCACCGCTCCTAGCACAGATACGCAGTATTTT
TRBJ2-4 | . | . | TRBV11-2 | CASSLEEGTKNIQYF | TGTGCCAGCAGCTTAGAGGAGGGGACCAAAAACATTCAGTACTTC
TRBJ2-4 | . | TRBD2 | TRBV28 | CASSLFGRGAHIQYF | TGTGCCAGCAGTTTATTCGGGCGGGGGGCACACATTCAGTACTTC
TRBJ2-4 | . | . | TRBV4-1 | CASSQSGPFDIQYF | TGCGCCAGCAGCCAATCAGGGCCTTTTGACATTCAGTACTTC
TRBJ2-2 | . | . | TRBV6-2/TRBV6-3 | CASSPAGYTGELFF | TGTGCCAGCAGCCCGGCAGGGTACACCGGGGAGCTGTTTTTT
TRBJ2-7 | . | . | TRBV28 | CASRPRVKGNQYF | TGTGCCAGCAGGCCACGCGTCAAGGGGAACCAGTACTTC
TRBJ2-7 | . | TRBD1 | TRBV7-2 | CASSTTGVDFEQYF | TGTGCCAGCAGCACCACAGGGGTAGACTTCGAGCAGTACTTC
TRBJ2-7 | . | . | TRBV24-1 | CATSDSRTLPYEQYF | TGTGCCACCAGTGATTCTCGGACACTCCCCTACGAGCAGTACTTC
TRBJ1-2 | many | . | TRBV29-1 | CSVEETDYGYTF | TGCAGCGTAGAAGAAACGGACTATGGCTACACCTTC
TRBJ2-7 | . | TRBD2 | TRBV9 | CASSPYATSGGIAYEQYF | TGTGCCAGCAGCCCCTACGCGACTAGCGGGGGGATCGCCTACGAGCAGTACTTC
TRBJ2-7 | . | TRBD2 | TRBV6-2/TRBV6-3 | CASTNSGATSYEQYF | TGTGCCAGCACTAATAGCGGGGCGACTTCCTACGAGCAGTACTTC
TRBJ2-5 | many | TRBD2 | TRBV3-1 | CASSLPKTSGGDVEGETQYF | TGTGCCAGCAGCCTCCCGAAGACTAGCGGGGGGGATGTAGAGGGAGAGACCCAGTACTTC
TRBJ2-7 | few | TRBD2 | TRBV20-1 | CSARDVSGGSPNEQYF | TGCAGTGCTAGAGATGTCTCCGGCGGGAGTCCAAACGAGCAGTACTTC
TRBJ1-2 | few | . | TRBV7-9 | CASSTTGPSAGYGYTF | TGTGCCAGCAGTACCACCGGGCCTTCAGCGGGCTATGGCTACACCTTC
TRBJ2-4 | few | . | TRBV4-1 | CASSVHETVENIQYF | TGCGCCAGCAGCGTGCATGAGACAGTTGAAAACATTCAGTACTTC
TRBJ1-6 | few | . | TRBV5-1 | CASSRRDSLGSPLHF | TGCGCCAGCAGCCGCCGGGACTCCTTGGGCTCACCCCTCCACTTT
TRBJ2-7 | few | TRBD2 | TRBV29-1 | CSVGLAGSSYEQYF | TGCAGCGTTGGGCTAGCGGGGTCATCCTACGAGCAGTACTTC
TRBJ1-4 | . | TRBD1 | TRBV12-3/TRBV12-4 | CASSLGTVKLFF | TGTGCCAGCAGTTTGGGGACAGTGAAACTGTTTTTT
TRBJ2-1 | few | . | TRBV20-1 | CSARDYGGSSYNEQFF | TGCAGTGCTAGAGATTACGGGGGAAGCTCCTACAATGAGCAGTTCTTC
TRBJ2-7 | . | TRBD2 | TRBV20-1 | CSAPGLAGGSSYEQYF | TGCAGTGCGCCGGGACTAGCGGGAGGGAGCTCCTACGAGCAGTACTTC
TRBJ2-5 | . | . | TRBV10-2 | CASSESGETQYF | TGCGCCAGCAGTGAGTCGGGAGAGACCCAGTACTTC
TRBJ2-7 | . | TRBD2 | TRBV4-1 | CASSYLAGGHEQYF | TGCGCCAGCAGCTACCTAGCGGGAGGCCACGAGCAGTACTTC
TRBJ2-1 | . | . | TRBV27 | CASSLLGVGPLEQFF | TGTGCCAGCAGTTTATTGGGAGTCGGTCCCCTTGAGCAGTTCTTC
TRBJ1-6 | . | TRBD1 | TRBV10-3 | CAISESRDRVYSPLHF | TGTGCCATCAGTGAGTCCCGAGACAGGGTTTATTCACCCCTCCACTTT